This T cell receptor beta chain was recorded in a study of OX40 agonist ivuxolimab in advanced cancers. Study at large: Ivuxolimab is a fully human IgG2 antibody that activates OX40 (CD134). A male proportion of around 86% was recorded, with mean age approximately 57 years and range about 20 to 85.

Study results and limitations: The 0.1-3.0 mg/kg partial responders had among the lowest clonal expansion.

The data were produced by immunoSEQ multiplex PCR, yet TCRdb's version contains in-frame clones alone and is incomplete. This table holds fewer than 85,000 clones, roughly 88% found once. V lost 6 bases, J lost 13 bases, and 15 bases lay in between. Looked up from germline, CDR1 is MNHEY and CDR2 is SVGAGI. The CDR3 runs to 11 residues. On this clone itself: Its target is unknown.

The sequenced sample was CD4+ or CD8+ T cells sorted from blood, obtained in a trial of the OX40 agonist ivuxolimab. This receptor was taken from an adult with an advanced solid tumor such as melanoma, head and neck, liver or kidney cancer. The V gene is TRBV6-5, the J gene TRBJ2-5; D perhaps matches TRBD1 (5 bases). CDR3 in DNA: TGTGCCAGCAGGCTTGGGGCGGATTCGTACTTC. Amino acids: CASRLGADSYF.